The 10 T cell receptor beta chains below all came from one sample that was sequenced in a study of blood T cell repertoires in COVID-19. Some clones are missing from TCRdb's copy, which holds only in-frame ones; the method was immunoSEQ multiplex PCR. Counted here are 400,000 or so clones, approximately 91% occurring once; the ten biggest clones make up 2% to 2.5%. What was sequenced was PBMCs or T cells enriched from blood (not recorded which). These receptors were obtained from a woman between 40 and 55 years old with acute COVID-19.

The chain combines TRBV7-2 with TRBJ1-5; 9 bases fit TRBD1. This CDR3 spans 14 amino acids. Germline CDR1 is SGHTA and CDR2 is FQGNSA. The J segment lost 2 bases and the V segment lost 6 bases, leaving 2 bases of the junction unmatched. The CDR3 DNA is TGTGCCAGCAGACAGGGGGCGGGCAATCAGCCCCAGCATTTT. Translation gives CASRQGAGNQPQHF.

Only one count was recorded for this clone. The chain recombines TRBV5-1 with TRBJ2-7; tentative D call: TRBD1 (7 bases). The V gene lost 4 bases and the J gene lost 5 bases, with 13 bases spanning the gap. The CDR3 runs 13 residues. Germline CDR1 SGHRS, CDR2 YFSETQ. CDR3 bases: TGCGCCAGCAGCCAACCAGGGGGGAACGAGCAGTACTTC. Protein: CASSQPGGNEQYF.

The genes are TRBV5-1 and TRBJ1-5, with TRBD1 matching over 9 bases. CDR1 SGHRS and CDR2 YFSETQ come from the germline V gene. J was trimmed by 7 bases and V by 0 bases; bases with no gene match: 5. There are 15 residues in the CDR3. The chain's CDR3 is CASSLDGQGLQPQHF. The CDR3 region has the DNA TGCGCCAGCAGCTTGGATGGACAGGGGTTGCAGCCCCAGCATTTT.

This sequence joins TRBV11-3 and TRBJ2-1; D may be TRBD1 (6 bases). Germline loops: CDR1 SGHNT, CDR2 YENEEA. Deletions cut 4 bases from V and 7 bases from J, with 20 bases between. The CDR3 sequence is 16 residues long. As DNA, the CDR3 is TGTGCCAGCAGCTCGACAGGCCACACTACTCCTAATGAGCAGTTCTTC. Translated, it gives CASSSTGHTTPNEQFF.

The J gene is TRBJ1-2, the V gene TRBV15, with D maybe TRBD1 (5 bases). V was pared by 0 bases and J by 0 bases, with 14 bases between. The CDR3 runs 17 residues. CDR1 is LNHNV and CDR2 is YYDKDF in the germline V gene (reference sequence). CDR3 residues: CATSREWGRDANYGYTF. In nucleotides, the CDR3 is TGTGCCACCAGCAGAGAATGGGGCCGAGACGCTAACTATGGCTACACCTTC.

The J gene is TRBJ2-5, the V gene TRBV19; maybe TRBD1 (6 bases). Germline V lookup: CDR1 LNHDA, CDR2 SQIVND (reference sequence). The CDR3 runs 11 residues. Trimming stripped 5 bases from V and 5 bases from J, with 6 bases between. The CDR3 nucleotides are TGTGCCAGTAGTCAGGGGGAGACCCAGTACTTC. Residues: CASSQGETQYF.

In DNA, the CDR3 is TGCGCCAGCAGCCAAGAAGCGTGGCTAGCGGCGGGTGAGCAGTACTTC. Translating gives CASSQEAWLAAGEQYF. The chain is built from TRBV4-1 and TRBJ2-7; 7 bases align to TRBD2. Germline V gene sequence: CDR1 MGHRA, CDR2 YSYEKL. Trimming took 0 bases from V and 7 from J; bases not matched to a gene: 12. The CDR3 totals 16 residues.

J is TRBJ2-7 and V is TRBV7-9; weak D call: TRBD2 (6 bases). Germline V gene sequence: CDR1 SEHNR, CDR2 FQNEAQ (reference sequence). The CDR3 runs 12 residues. Trimming left V 5 bases short and J 6 bases short, with 11 bases between. CDR3 DNA sequence: TGTGCCAGCAGCCACGGAGGGCGCGAGCAGTACTTC. Residues: CASSHGGREQYF.

This clone was found once. The J gene is TRBJ2-6, the V gene TRBV3-1 (or the pseudogene TRBV3-2); D remains unclear. CDR3 length: 16 residues. Between the trimmed V and J ends, which lost 6 bases and 2 bases, there was a span of 14 bases. Germline CDR1 is LGHDT and CDR2 is YNNKEL (reference sequence). The CDR3: CASSQAPIAGANVLTF. DNA of the CDR3: TGTGCCAGCAGTCAGGCCCCCATCGCTGGGGCCAACGTCCTGACTTTC.

The CDR3 region has the DNA TGTGCCAGCAGCGTAGTTAGCGGGGGGCAAGAGACCCAGTACTTC. It encodes CASSVVSGGQETQYF. The gene calls are TRBV9 and TRBJ2-5; 10 bases map to TRBD2. V was pared by 0 bases and J by 2 bases, with 1 base of the junction left unmatched. This CDR3 region has 15 residues. CDR1 is SGDLS and CDR2 is YYNGEE in the germline V gene.